This T cell receptor beta chain is from a study of regulatory T cells in long-lasting Graves disease. Building the TCR beta libraries relied on iRepertoire HTBI primers, and CDR3 regions underwent Arm-PCR. TCRdb passed the multiplex PCR reads through MiXCR, listing each CDR3 protein once. The repertoire includes 400,000 to 450,000 distinct CDR3 sequences, more than 13% of them detected once, and around 17% sits in the top ten. Time point specified: newly diagnosed GD, antithyroid drugs for less than 3 months. Generation of the TCR library employed RNA extracted from PBMCs. This clonotype was counted at least ten times. Trimming took 6 bases from V and 3 from J, leaving 15 bases between them. This CDR3 is built from 14 residues. These sequences were also reported in another study, on T cells in Graves' hyperthyroidism and ophthalmopathy.

The sequenced sample was peripheral blood mononuclear cells (PBMCs), obtained at new diagnosis, from a patient treated with antithyroid drugs. The J gene is TRBJ2-7, the V gene TRBV12-3 or TRBV12-4; D possibly uses TRBD1 or TRBD2 (6 bases each). The origin of this receptor is a woman in her twenties or thirties with Graves disease. The CDR3 bases are TGTGCCAGCAGCTCGCTCGAGGGGGGCTACGAGCAGTACTTC. This gives the protein CASSSLEGGYEQYF.